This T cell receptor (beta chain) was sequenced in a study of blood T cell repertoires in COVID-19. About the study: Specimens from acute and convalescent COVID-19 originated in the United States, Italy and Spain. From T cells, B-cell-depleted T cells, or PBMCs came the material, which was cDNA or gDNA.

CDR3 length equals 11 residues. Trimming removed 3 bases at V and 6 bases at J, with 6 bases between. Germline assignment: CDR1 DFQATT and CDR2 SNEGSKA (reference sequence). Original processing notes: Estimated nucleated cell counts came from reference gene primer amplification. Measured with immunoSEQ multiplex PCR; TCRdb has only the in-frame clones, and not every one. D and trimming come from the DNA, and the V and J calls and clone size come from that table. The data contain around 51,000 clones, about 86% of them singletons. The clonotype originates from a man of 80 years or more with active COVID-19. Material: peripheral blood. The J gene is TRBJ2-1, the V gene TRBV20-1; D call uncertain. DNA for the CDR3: TGCAGTGCTAGTCTAGTCAATGAGCAGTTCTTC. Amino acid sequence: CSASLVNEQFF.